This T cell receptor beta chain originates from a study of CD8 T cells in ankylosing spondylitis. Overall study findings and caveats: Some of the motif variants had earlier been found in reactive arthritis patients' fluid and blood. Significant enrichment of disease-linked clones was reported in matched ankylosing spondylitis synovial fluid. Disease-linked clones bore a CD8+ phenotype, appearing relatively rarely in peripheral blood.

This CDR3 has 14 residues. Trimming removed 7 bases from V and 2 bases from J; junction bases left unmatched: 6. TCRdb passed the 5' RACE reads through MiXCR, listing each CDR3 protein once. The data show under 170,000 distinct CDR3 sequences, roughly 44% seen once. About this clonotype: Its antigen is still unknown.

The specimen sequenced was synovial fluid, either unsorted or a sorted T cell fraction (not recorded which). The receptor was isolated from a male donor with ankylosing spondylitis. The rearrangement links TRBV12-3 or TRBV12-4 to TRBJ2-7; 9 bases are shared with TRBD2. In DNA, the CDR3 is TGTGCCAGCAACCCTAGCGGGGTAACCTACGAGCAGTACTTC. It is translated as CASNPSGVTYEQYF.